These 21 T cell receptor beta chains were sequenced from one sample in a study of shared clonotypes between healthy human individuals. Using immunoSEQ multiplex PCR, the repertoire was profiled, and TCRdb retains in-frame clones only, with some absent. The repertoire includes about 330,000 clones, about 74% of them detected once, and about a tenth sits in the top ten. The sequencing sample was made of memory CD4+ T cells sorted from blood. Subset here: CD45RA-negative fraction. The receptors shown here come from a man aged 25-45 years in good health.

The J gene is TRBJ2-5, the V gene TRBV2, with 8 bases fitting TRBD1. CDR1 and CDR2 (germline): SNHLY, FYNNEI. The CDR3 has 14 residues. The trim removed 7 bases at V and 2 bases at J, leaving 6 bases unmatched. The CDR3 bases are TGTGCCAGCAAAGAGACAGGGGAGCAAGAGACCCAGTACTTC. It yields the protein CASKETGEQETQYF.

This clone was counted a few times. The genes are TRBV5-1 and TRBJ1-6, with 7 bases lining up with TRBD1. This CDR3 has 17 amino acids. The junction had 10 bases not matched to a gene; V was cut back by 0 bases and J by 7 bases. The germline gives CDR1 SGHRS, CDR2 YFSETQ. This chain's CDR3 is CASSLEAVGTENSPLHF. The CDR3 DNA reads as TGCGCCAGCAGCTTGGAGGCTGTTGGGACAGAGAATTCACCCCTCCACTTT.

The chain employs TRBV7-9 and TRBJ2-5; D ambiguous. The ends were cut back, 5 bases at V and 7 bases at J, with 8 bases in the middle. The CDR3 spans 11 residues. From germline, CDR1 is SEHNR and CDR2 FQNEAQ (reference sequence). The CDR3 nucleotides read TGTGCCAGCAGCCCAGATAGGACCCAGTACTTC. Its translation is CASSPDRTQYF.

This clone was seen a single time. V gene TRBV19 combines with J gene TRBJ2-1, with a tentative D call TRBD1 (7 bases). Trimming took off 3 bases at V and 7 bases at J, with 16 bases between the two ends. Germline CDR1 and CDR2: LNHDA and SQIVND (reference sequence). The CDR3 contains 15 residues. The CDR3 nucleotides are TGTGCCAGTAGTATGGCACAGGGGAGGAGGAATGAGCAGTTCTTC. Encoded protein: CASSMAQGRRNEQFF.

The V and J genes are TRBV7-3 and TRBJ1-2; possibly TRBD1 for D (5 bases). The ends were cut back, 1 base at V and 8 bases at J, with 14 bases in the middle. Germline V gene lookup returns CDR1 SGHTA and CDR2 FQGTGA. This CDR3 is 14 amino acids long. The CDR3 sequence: CASSLSSREDGYTF. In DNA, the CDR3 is TGTGCCAGCAGCTTAAGTTCCAGGGAGGACGGCTACACCTTC. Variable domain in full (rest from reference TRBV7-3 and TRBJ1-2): GAGVSQTPSNKVTEKGKYVELRCDPISGHTALYWYRQSLGQGPEFLIYFQGTGAADDSGLPNDRFFAVRPEGSVSTLKIQRTERGDSAVYLCASSLSSREDGYTFGSGTRLTVV.

The CDR3 DNA follows: TGTGCCAGTAGTATAGGAGGGGGCGTTTCTGAAAAACTGTTTTTT. This translates into CASSIGGGVSEKLFF. V usage is TRBV19 and J usage is TRBJ1-4, with 7 bases matching TRBD1. The ends lost 1 base at V and 7 bases at J; junction bases unmatched: 6. CDR3 size: 15 residues. CDR1 is LNHDA, CDR2 SQIVND, per germline (reference sequence). The full variable domain, rest sourced from reference TRBV19 and TRBJ1-4, is DGGITQSPKYLFRKEGQNVTLSCEQNLNHDAMYWYRQDPGQGLRLIYYSQIVNDFQKGDIAEGYSVSREKKESFPLTVTSAQKNPTAFYLCASSIGGGVSEKLFFGSGTQLSVL.

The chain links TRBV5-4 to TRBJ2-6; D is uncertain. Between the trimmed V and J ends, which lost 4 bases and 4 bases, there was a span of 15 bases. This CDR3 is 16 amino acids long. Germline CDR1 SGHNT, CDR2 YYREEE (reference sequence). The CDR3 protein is CASSPEPLGGANVLTF. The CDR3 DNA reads TGTGCCAGCAGCCCGGAGCCCCTGGGGGGGGCCAACGTCCTGACTTTC.

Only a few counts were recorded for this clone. In nucleotides, the CDR3 is TGTGCCAGCACCGGGGACACTAATCAGCCCCAGCATTTT. Encoded protein: CASTGDTNQPQHF. The chain has TRBV6-1 and TRBJ1-5; possible D gene TRBD1, 6 bases. The CDR3 totals 13 residues. V was shortened by 7 bases and J by 4 bases, with 11 bases between the two germline ends. CDR1 MNHNS and CDR2 SASEGT come from the germline V gene.

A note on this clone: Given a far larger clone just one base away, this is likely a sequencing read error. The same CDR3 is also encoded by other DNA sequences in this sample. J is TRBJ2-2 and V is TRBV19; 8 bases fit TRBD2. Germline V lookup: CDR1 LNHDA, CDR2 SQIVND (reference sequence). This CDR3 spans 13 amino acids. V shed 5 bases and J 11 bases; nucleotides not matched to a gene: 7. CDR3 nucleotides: TGTGCCAGTAGTGTAGCGGGAAACCGAGAGCTGTTTTTT. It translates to CASSVAGNRELFF.

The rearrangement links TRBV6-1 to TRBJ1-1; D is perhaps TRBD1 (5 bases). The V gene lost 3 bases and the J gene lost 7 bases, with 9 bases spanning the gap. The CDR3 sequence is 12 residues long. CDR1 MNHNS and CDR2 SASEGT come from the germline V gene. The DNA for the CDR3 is TGTGCCAGCAGTGACACAGGTTTTGAAGCTTTCTTT. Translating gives CASSDTGFEAFF.

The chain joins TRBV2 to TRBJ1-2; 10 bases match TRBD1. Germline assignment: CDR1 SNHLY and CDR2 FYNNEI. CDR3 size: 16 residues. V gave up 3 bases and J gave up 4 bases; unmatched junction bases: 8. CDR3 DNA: TGTGCCAGCAGTGAGATTGACAGGGGGCTGCTCTATGGCTACACCTTC. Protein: CASSEIDRGLLYGYTF.

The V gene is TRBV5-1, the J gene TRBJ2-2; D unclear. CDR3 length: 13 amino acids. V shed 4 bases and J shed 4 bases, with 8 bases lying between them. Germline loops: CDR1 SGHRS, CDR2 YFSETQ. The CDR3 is CASSAGPTGELFF. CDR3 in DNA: TGCGCCAGCAGCGCAGGACCCACCGGGGAGCTGTTTTTT.

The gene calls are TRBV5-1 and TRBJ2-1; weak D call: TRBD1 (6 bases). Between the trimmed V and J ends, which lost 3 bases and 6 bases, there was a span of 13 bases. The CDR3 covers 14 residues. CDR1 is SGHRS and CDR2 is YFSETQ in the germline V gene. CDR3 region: CASSSQGHTNEQFF. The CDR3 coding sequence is TGCGCCAGCAGCTCTCAGGGGCACACCAATGAGCAGTTCTTC.

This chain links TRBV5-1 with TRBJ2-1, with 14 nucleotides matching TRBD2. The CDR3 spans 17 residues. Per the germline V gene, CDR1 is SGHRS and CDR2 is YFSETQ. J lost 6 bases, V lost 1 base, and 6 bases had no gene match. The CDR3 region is CASSLRLTSGRGNEQFF. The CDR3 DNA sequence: TGCGCCAGCAGCTTGCGTCTGACTAGCGGGAGGGGCAATGAGCAGTTCTTC.

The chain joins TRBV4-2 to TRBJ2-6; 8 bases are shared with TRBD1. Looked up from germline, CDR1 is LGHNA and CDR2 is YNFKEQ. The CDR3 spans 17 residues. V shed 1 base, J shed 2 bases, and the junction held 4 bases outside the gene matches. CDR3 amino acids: CASSQGRTGTGANVLTF. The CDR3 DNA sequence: TGTGCCAGCAGCCAAGGCCGGACAGGGACTGGGGCCAACGTCCTGACTTTC.

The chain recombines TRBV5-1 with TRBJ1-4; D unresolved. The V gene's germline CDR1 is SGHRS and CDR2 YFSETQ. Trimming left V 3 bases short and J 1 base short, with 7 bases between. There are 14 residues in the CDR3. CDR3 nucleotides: TGCGCCAGCAGCTGGGGTATAACTAATGAAAAACTGTTTTTT. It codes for CASSWGITNEKLFF. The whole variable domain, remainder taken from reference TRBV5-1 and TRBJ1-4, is KAGVTQTPRYLIKTRGQQVTLSCSPISGHRSVSWYQQTPGQGLQFLFEYFSETQRNKGNFPGRFSGRQFSNSRSEMNVSTLELGDSALYLCASSWGITNEKLFFGSGTQLSVL.

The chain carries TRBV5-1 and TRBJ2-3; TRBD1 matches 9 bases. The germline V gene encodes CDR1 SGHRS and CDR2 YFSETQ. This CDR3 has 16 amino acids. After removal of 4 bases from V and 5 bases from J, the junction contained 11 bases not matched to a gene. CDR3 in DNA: TGCGCCAGCAGCAAAATTGGACAGGGGATGGGAGATACGCAGTATTTT. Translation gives CASSKIGQGMGDTQYF.

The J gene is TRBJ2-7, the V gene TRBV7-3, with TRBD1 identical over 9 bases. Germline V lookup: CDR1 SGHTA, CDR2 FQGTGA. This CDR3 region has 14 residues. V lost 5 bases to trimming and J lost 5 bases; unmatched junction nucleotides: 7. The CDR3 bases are TGTGCCAGCAGCGCAGGGACAGGGCGACACGAGCAGTACTTC. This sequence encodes CASSAGTGRHEQYF.

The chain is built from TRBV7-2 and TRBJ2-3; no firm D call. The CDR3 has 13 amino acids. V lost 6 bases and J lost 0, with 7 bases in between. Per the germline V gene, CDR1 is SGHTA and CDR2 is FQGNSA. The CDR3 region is CASRNPSTDTQYF. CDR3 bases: TGTGCCAGCAGGAATCCGAGCACAGATACGCAGTATTTT. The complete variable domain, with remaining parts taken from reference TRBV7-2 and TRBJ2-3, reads GAGVSQSPSNKVTEKGKDVELRCDPISGHTALYWYRQSLGQGLEFLIYFQGNSAPDKSGLPSDRFSAERTGGSVSTLTIQRTQQEDSAVYLCASRNPSTDTQYFGPGTRLTVL.

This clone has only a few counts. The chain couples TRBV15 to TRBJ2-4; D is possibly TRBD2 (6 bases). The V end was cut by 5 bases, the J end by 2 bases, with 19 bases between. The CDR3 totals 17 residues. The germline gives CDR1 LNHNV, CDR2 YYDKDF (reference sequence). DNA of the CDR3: TGTGCCACCAGCGGCGACTTGGGGGGAGGCTCCAAAAACATTCAGTACTTC. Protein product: CATSGDLGGGSKNIQYF.

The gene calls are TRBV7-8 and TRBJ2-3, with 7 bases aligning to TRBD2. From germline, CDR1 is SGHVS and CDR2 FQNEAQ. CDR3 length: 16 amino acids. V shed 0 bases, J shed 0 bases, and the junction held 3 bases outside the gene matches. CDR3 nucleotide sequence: TGTGCCAGCAGCTTAGCTCTAGCGGCAAGCACAGATACGCAGTATTTT. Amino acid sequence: CASSLALAASTDTQYF.